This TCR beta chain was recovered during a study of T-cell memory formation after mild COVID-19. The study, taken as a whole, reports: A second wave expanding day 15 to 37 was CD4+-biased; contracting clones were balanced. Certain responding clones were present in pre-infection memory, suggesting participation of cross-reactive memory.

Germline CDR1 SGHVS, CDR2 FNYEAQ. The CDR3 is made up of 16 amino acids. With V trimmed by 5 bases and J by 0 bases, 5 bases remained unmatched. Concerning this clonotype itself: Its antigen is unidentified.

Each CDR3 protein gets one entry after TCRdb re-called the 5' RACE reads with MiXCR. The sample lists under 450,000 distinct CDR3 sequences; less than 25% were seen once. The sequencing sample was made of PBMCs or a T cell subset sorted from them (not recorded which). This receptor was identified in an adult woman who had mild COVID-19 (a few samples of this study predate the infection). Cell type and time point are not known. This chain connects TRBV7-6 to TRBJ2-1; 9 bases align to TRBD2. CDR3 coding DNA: TGTGCCAGCAGCGCTTCGACTAGCGGCTCCTACAATGAGCAGTTCTTC. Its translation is CASSASTSGSYNEQFF.